This T cell receptor (beta chain) was captured by sequencing in a study of T cell repertoires in cytomegalovirus infection (dated by TCRdb to between 2018 and 2021). A note on the overall study: Donor HLA type was relevant to the analysis, because carriage of CMV infection together with the matching HLA type was indicated by public TCR beta signatures.

Here is what the overall study found, with its caveats: Cumulative frequency of public TCR beta family members discriminated carriers of CMV infection plus the relevant HLA type in this cohort and an independent roughly 350-donor cohort. The ex vivo response was dominated by HLA-C-restricted CMV-specific TCR beta clonotypes, which also provided the single most frequent clonotype in two of eight donors.

V is shortened by 6 bases, J by 6 bases, and the region joining them spans 15 bases. There are 15 amino acids in the CDR3, from cysteine to phenylalanine inclusive. The retained sequence is limited to the CDR3, 45 bases, with the frame set at the first base. The germline V gene encodes CDR1 MDHEN and CDR2 SYDVKM. TCRdb records Illumina HiSeq 1500 as the sequencer. Using fastp trimming at Q25 and MiXCR clonotype assembly, TCRdb reanalyzed the public sequencing data and kept in-frame beta chains. Each CDR3 protein gets just one entry, which takes the most common genes and DNA from the rows behind it. The sample records 200,000 to 300,000 distinct CDR3 sequences, roughly 15% of which are singletons. 7% to 9.5% of the sample comes from the top ten. This clonotype was seen many times. It lacks a known antigen. No quality values exist for individual bases; no much larger clone is one base distant.

The chain links TRBV28 with TRBJ1-6; the D segment could be TRBD1, given 5 matching bases. Sample: PBMCs. The clonotype was recovered from a human donor in good health (CMV status not recorded). Some clones in this sample may be carry-over from other donors' samples. The DNA sequence follows: TGTGCCAGCAGCCTCCGTGGGGGAAGTAATTCACCCCTCCACTTT. This sequence encodes CASSLRGGSNSPLHF.